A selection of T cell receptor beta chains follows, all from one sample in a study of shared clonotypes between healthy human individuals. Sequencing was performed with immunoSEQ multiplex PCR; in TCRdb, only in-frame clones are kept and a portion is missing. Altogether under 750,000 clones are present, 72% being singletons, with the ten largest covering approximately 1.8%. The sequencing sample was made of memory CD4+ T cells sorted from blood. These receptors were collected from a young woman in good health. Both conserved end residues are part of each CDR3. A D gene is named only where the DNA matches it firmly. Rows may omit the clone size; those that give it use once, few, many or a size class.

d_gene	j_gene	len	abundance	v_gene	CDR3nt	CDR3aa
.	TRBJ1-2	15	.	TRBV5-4	TGTGCCAGCAGCTTGGTCCCCCAGGTTAACTATGGCTACACCTTC	CASSLVPQVNYGYTF
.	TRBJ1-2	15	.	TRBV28	TGTGCCAGCAGTTACCCGCGAGGGAGGGGCCATGGCTACACCTTC	CASSYPRGRGHGYTF
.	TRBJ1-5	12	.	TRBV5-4	TGTGCCAGCAGCTTTAATAATCAGCCCCAGCATTTT	CASSFNNQPQHF
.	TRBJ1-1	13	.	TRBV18	TGTGCCAGCTCACCCCCTAGCAGATCTGAAGCTTTCTTT	CASSPPSRSEAFF
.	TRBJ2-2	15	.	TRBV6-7	TGTGCCACGGTGGGCCCGGACACAGACACCGGGGAGCTGTTTTTT	CATVGPDTDTGELFF
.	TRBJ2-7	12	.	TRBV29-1	TGCAGCGTTTCTGGACAGAACTACGAGCAGTACTTC	CSVSGQNYEQYF
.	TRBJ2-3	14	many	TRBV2	TGTGCCAGCAGGGAGTTAGGCAGCACAGATACGCAGTATTTT	CASRELGSTDTQYF
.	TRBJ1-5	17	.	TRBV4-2	TGTGCCAGCAGCCAAAATGGGCAAGGCTATAGCAATCAGCCCCAGCATTTT	CASSQNGQGYSNQPQHF
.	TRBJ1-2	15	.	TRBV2	TGTGCCAGCAGTAAGACCGCCATGGGAAGTTATGGCTACACCTTC	CASSKTAMGSYGYTF
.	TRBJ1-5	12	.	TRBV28	TGTGCCAGCTCAAATAGCAATCAGCCCCAGCATTTT	CASSNSNQPQHF
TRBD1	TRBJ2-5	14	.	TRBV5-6	TGTGCCAGCAGCCGGGACAGCGGAGGTGGGACCCAGTACTTC	CASSRDSGGGTQYF
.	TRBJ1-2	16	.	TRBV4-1	TGCGCCAGCAGCCAAGGCCACCTACGACGGGACTATGGCTACACCTTC	CASSQGHLRRDYGYTF
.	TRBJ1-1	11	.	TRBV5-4	TGTGCCACACGGGGGGACACTGAAGCTTTCTTT	CATRGDTEAFF
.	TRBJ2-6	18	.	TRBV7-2	TGTGCCAGCAGCCAAAGACCCGCTACAGGCTCTGGGGCCAACGTCCTGACTTTC	CASSQRPATGSGANVLTF
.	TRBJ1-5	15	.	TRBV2	TGTGCCAGCACCCGTCGGGCTGCGGATAGTCAGCCCCAGCATTTT	CASTRRAADSQPQHF
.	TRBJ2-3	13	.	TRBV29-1	TGCAGCGTTGCCCGGGGAGGTCTGGATACGCAGTATTTT	CSVARGGLDTQYF
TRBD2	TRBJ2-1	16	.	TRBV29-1	TGCAGCGTTGTGGGACTAGCGGGAGGGTCGTCGGGAGGGCAGTTCTTC	CSVVGLAGGSSGGQFF
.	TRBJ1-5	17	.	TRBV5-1	TGCGCCAGCAGCCATCAGCCCAGGGGAGGTCGCAGTCAGCCCCAGCATTTT	CASSHQPRGGRSQPQHF
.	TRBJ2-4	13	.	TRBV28	TGTGCCAGCAGTCTCTCAGGCATTAACATTCAGTACTTC	CASSLSGINIQYF
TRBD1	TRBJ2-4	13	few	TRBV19	TGTGCCAGTAGTGATAGGGGGCCAAACATTCAGTACTTC	CASSDRGPNIQYF
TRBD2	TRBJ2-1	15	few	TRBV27	TGTGCCAGCAGTTTGCGGCGGGAGAAGCGGGATGAGCAGTTCTTC	CASSLRREKRDEQFF
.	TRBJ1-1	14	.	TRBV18	TGTGCCAGCTCACCAGGGGCCGGGGCCCGAGGAGCTTTCTTT	CASSPGAGARGAFF
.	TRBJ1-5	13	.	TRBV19	TGTGCCAGTAGCTTACAGGGCCATCAGCCCCAGCATTTT	CASSLQGHQPQHF
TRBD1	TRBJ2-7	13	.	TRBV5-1	TGCGCCAGCAGCCCAGGGGGCGGCCACGAGCAGTACTTC	CASSPGGGHEQYF
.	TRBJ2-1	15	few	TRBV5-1	TGCGCCAGCAGCTTGAACCGGAGAGATTACAATGAGCAGTTCTTC	CASSLNRRDYNEQFF
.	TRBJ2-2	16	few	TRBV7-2	TGTGCCAGCAGCTTGGATCAGGCGTCGAACACCGGGGAGCTGTTTTTT	CASSLDQASNTGELFF
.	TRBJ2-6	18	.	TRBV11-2	TGTGCCAGCAGCCTTAGGGTGGCGGGAACTTCTGGGGCCAACGTCCTGACTTTC	CASSLRVAGTSGANVLTF
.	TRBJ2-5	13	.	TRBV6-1	TGTGCCAGCAGTGAAGCTGGGGTGGAGACCCAGTACTTC	CASSEAGVETQYF
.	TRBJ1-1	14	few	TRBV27	TGTGCCAGCAGAGGACAGAACATGAACACTGAAGCTTTCTTT	CASRGQNMNTEAFF
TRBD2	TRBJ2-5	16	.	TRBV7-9	TGTGCCAGCAGTGAGGGGAGGGGAGCGTACCAAGAGACCCAGTACTTC	CASSEGRGAYQETQYF
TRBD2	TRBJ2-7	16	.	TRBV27	TGTGCCAGCAGTCCTCGACTAGCGGGTCTTCCCTACGAGCAGTACTTC	CASSPRLAGLPYEQYF
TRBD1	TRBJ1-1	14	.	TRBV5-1	TGCGCCAGCAGCACGGGACAGCCTTACACTGAAGCTTTCTTT	CASSTGQPYTEAFF
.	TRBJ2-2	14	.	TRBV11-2	TGTGCCAGCAGCCTCCTTAGGGGGATCGGGGAGCTGTTTTTT	CASSLLRGIGELFF
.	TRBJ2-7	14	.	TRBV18	TGTGCCAGCTCACCACAGGAGAGCTCCTACGAGCAGTACTTC	CASSPQESSYEQYF
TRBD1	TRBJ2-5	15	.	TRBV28	TGTGCCAGCAGCCAGATAAATAAGGGGGCAGAGACCCAGTACTTC	CASSQINKGAETQYF
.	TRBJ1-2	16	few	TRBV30	TGTGCCTGGAGGGTAAAAACAGGGTTAGCTAACTATGGCTACACCTTC	CAWRVKTGLANYGYTF
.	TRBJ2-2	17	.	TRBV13	TGTGCCAGCAGCTTCGATCGAGTTACTAGGAACACCGGGGAGCTGTTTTTT	CASSFDRVTRNTGELFF
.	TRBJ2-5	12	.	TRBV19	TGTGCCAGTAGGGGATCAGGAGAGACCCAGTACTTC	CASRGSGETQYF
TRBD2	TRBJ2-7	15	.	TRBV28	TGTGCCAGCAGTCTGACTAGCGGGAGTCAGAACGAGCAGTACTTC	CASSLTSGSQNEQYF
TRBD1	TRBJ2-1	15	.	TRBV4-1	TGCGCCAGCAGCCCACAGGGGGTCCCCTACAATGAGCAGTTCTTC	CASSPQGVPYNEQFF
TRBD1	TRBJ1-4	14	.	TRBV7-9	TGTGCCAGCAGCCCGACAGGGGTTAGCGAAAAACTGTTTTTT	CASSPTGVSEKLFF
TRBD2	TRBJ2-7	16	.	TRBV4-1	TGCGCCAGCAGCCAACTAGCGGGAGGGCTCTCCTACGAGCAGTACTTC	CASSQLAGGLSYEQYF
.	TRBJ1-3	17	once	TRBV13	TGTGCCAGCAGCCGCCTTAGTGGGGCTAGCTCTGGAAACACCATATATTTT	CASSRLSGASSGNTIYF
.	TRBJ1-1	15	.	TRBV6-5	TGTGCCAGCATGCGGGGGGTTAGGAGCGGTACTGAAGCTTTCTTT	CASMRGVRSGTEAFF
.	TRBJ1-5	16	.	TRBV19	TGTGCCAGTAGTATAGGTCAAAATAGAGGCAATCAGCCCCAGCATTTT	CASSIGQNRGNQPQHF
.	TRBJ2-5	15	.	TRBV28	TGTGCCAGCATGGACTGGGGCCTCTCACAAGAGACCCAGTACTTC	CASMDWGLSQETQYF
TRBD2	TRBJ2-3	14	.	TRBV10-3	TGTGCCATCAGTTCTAGCGGGAGTCCAGATACGCAGTATTTT	CAISSSGSPDTQYF
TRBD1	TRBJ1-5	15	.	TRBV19	TGTGCCAGTAGTACACAGACAGGGGGCGGGCAGCCCCAGCATTTT	CASSTQTGGGQPQHF
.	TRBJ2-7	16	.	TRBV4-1	TGCGCCAGCAGCCCCAGGATAGCGAGCAGCTCCTACGAGCAGTACTTC	CASSPRIASSSYEQYF
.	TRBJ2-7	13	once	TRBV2	TGTGCCAGCAGTGAAATCGAGGAGGGGTTGCAGTACTTC	CASSEIEEGLQYF
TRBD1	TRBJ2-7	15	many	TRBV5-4	TGTGCCAGCAGCTCCACCGGGACAGGGGATAGGGAGCAGTACTTC	CASSSTGTGDREQYF
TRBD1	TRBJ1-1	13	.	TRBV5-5	TGTGCCAGCAGCTTAGGACAGGCGCTCCGAGCTTTCTTT	CASSLGQALRAFF
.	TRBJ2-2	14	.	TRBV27	TGTGCCAGCAAGTGGGGTCAGAACACCGGGGAGCTGTTTTTT	CASKWGQNTGELFF